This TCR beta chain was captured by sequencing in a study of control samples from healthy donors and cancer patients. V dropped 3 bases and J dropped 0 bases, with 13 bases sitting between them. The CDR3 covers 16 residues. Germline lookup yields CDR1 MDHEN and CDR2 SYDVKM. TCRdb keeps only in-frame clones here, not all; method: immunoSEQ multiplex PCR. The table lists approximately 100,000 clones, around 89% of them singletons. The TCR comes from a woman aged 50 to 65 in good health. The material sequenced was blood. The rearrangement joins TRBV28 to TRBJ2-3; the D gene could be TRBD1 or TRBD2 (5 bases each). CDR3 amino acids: CASSFSGTVSTDTQYF. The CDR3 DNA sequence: TGTGCCAGCAGTTTCTCAGGGACGGTGAGCACAGATACGCAGTATTTT.